Listed here are 7 T cell receptor beta chains from one sample, sequenced in a study of T cell responses to AZD1222 COVID-19 vaccine. Using immunoSEQ multiplex PCR, the repertoire was profiled, and TCRdb retains in-frame clones only, with some absent. The table has 140,000 or so clones, around nine tenths seen once. The sample was peripheral blood, taken on day 0 of AZD1222 vaccination. The receptor set was obtained from an adult in good health.

The table lists this clone with a count of one. J is TRBJ1-3 and V is TRBV19; D possibly corresponds to TRBD1 (5 bases). V lost 3 bases, J lost 6 bases, and 9 bases lay in between. This CDR3 contains 13 residues. Germline-derived CDR1 and CDR2 are LNHDA and SQIVND (reference sequence). CDR3 region: CASSIVQANTIYF. The CDR3 coding sequence is TGTGCCAGTAGTATCGTACAGGCAAACACCATATATTTT.

The chain couples TRBV6-5 to TRBJ2-7; TRBD1 aligns across 8 bases. V trimming: 2 bases; J trimming: 3 bases; junction bases outside the gene matches: 3. The CDR3 totals 14 residues. CDR1 is MNHEY and CDR2 is SVGAGI in the germline V gene. The CDR3 loop reads CASSYPGQGYEQYF. CDR3 coding DNA: TGTGCCAGCAGTTACCCAGGACAGGGCTACGAGCAGTACTTC.

The rearrangement joins TRBV3-1 (or the pseudogene TRBV3-2) to TRBJ1-6; no reliable D call. V was shortened by 4 bases and J by 7 bases, with 14 bases between the two germline ends. The CDR3 totals 15 residues. Germline lookup yields CDR1 LGHDT and CDR2 YNNKEL (reference sequence). CDR3 DNA sequence: TGTGCCAGCAGCCGGGGAGAGATTACGAATTCACCCCTCCACTTT. Amino acids: CASSRGEITNSPLHF.

Written as DNA, the CDR3 is TGTGCCAGCAGGGAACAGGGGCGACAAGAGACCCAGTACTTC. Translation: CASREQGRQETQYF. The J gene is TRBJ2-5, the V gene TRBV2, with TRBD1 identical over 7 bases. CDR1 is SNHLY, CDR2 FYNNEI, per germline. The CDR3 is made up of 14 amino acids. V lost 6 bases to trimming and J lost 2 bases; unmatched junction nucleotides: 6.

This chain uses TRBV27 with TRBJ2-7; 9 nucleotides line up with TRBD2. V was clipped by 10 bases and J by 11 bases; unmatched bases: 15. CDR3 length equals 13 residues. The germline V gene encodes CDR1 MNHEY and CDR2 SMNVEV (reference sequence). CDR3 sequence (DNA): TGTGCCACCGCCTTAGCGGGAGTCGTGGGGGAGTACTTC. Its translation: CATALAGVVGEYF.

The rearrangement uses TRBV29-1 and TRBJ1-2, with unresolved D. V lost 7 bases, J lost 6 bases, and 12 bases lay in between. CDR1 SQVTM and CDR2 ANQGSEA come from the germline V gene. The CDR3 loop spans 11 amino acids. The CDR3 spells CSALSPDGYTF. The CDR3 DNA sequence: TGCAGCGCCCTAAGTCCGGATGGCTACACCTTC.

V gene TRBV6-5 combines with J gene TRBJ1-1; D gene uncertain. The ends were cut back, 0 bases at V and 1 base at J, with 6 bases in the middle. Germline V gene lookup returns CDR1 MNHEY and CDR2 SVGAGI. CDR3 size: 14 residues. This CDR3 is CASSYSPWNTEAFF. In DNA form, the CDR3 reads TGTGCCAGCAGTTACTCCCCCTGGAACACTGAAGCTTTCTTT.